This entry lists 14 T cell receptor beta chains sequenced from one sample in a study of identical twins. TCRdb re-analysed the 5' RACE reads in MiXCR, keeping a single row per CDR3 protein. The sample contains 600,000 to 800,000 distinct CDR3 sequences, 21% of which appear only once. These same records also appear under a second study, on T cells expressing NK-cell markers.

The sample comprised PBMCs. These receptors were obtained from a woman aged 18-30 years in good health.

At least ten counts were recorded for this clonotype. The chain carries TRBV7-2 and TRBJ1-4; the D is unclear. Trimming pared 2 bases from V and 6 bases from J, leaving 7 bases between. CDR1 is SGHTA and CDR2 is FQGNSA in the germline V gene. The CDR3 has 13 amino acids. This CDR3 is CASSLSSYEKLFF. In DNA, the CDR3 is TGTGCCAGCAGCTTAAGTTCATATGAAAAACTGTTTTTT.

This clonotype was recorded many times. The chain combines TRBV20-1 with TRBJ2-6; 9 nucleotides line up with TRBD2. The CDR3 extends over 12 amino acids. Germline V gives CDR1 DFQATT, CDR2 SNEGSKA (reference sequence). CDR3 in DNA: TGCGGCGGGGGGGCTGGGGCCAACGTCCTGACTTTC. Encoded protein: CGGGAGANVLTF.

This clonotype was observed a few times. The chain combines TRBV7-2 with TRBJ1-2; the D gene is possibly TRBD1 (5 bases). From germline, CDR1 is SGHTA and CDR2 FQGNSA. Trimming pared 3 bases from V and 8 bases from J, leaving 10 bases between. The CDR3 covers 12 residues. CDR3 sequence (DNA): TGTGCCAGCAGCTTGGACATCGGAGGCTACACCTTC. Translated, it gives CASSLDIGGYTF.

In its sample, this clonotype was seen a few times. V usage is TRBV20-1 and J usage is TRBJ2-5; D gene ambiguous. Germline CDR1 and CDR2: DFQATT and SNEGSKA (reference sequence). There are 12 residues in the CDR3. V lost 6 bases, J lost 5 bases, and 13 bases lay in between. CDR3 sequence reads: CSAEGPSETQYF. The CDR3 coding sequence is TGCAGTGCCGAAGGACCCTCGGAGACCCAGTACTTC.

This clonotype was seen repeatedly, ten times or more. In DNA form, the CDR3 reads TGTGCCAGCAGCCTAATTCGGTCTGCACCCCTCCACTTT. Its translation is CASSLIRSAPLHF. The chain employs TRBV27 and TRBJ1-6; no reliable D call. Looked up from germline, CDR1 is MNHEY and CDR2 is SMNVEV (reference sequence). This CDR3 region has 13 residues. With 6 bases removed from V and 11 bases from J, the gap between germline ends came to 14 bases.

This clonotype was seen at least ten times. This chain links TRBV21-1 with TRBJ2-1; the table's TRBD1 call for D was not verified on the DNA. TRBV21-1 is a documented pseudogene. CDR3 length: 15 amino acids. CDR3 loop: CASIPGDPSYNEQFF. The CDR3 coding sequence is TGTGCCAGCATCCCTGGGGACCCATCCTACAATGAGCAGTTCTTC.

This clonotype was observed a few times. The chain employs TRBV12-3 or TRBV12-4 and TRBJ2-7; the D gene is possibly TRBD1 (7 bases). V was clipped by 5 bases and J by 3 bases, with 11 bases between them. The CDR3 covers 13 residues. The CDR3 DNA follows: TGTGCCAGCAGTAACCAGGGGGGCTACGAGCAGTACTTC. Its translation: CASSNQGGYEQYF.

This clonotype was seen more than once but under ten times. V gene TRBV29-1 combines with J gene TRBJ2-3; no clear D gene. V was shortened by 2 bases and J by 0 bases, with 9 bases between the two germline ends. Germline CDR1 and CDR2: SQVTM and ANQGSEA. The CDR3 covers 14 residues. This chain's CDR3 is CSVELGPSTDTQYF. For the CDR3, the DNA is TGCAGCGTTGAATTAGGGCCTAGCACAGATACGCAGTATTTT.

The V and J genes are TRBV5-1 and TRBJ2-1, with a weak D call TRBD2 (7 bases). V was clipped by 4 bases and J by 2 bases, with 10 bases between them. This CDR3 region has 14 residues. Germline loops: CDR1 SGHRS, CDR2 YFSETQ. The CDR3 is CASSGGAAYNEQFF. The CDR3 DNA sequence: TGCGCCAGCAGCGGGGGGGCGGCCTACAATGAGCAGTTCTTC.

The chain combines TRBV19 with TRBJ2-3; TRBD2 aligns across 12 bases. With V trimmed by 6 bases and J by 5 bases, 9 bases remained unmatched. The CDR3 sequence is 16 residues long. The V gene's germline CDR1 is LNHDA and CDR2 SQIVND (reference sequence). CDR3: CASRTFGLAGKDTQYF. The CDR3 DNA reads TGTGCCAGTAGAACTTTCGGACTAGCGGGAAAAGATACGCAGTATTTT.

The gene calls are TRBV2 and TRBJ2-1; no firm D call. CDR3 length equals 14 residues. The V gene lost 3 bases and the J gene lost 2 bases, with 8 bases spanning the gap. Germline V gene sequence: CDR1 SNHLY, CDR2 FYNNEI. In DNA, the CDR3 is TGTGCCAGCAGTGACCAGAATCCCTACAATGAGCAGTTCTTC. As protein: CASSDQNPYNEQFF.

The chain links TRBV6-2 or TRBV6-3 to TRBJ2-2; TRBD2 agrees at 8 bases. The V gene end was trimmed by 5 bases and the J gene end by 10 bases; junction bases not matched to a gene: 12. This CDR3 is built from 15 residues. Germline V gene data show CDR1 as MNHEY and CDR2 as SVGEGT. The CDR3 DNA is TGTGCCAGCAGTCTCCCCGGGCTAGCGGGCGTGGAGCTGTTTTTT. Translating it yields CASSLPGLAGVELFF.

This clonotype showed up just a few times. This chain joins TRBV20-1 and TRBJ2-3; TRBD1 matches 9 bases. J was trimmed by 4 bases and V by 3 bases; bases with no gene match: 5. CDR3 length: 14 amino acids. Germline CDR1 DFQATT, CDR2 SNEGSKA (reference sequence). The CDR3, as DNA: TGCAGTGCTAGGAATCACAGGGGGCCAGATACGCAGTATTTT. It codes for CSARNHRGPDTQYF.

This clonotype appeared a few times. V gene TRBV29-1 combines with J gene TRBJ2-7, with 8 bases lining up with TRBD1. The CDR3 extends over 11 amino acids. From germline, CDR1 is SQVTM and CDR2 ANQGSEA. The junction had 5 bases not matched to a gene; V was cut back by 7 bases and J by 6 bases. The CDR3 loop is CSGWTGREQYF. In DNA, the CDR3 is TGCAGCGGGTGGACAGGGCGCGAGCAGTACTTC.